These 29 T cell receptor beta chains were all obtained from the same sample, sequenced in a study of T cell repertoires in cytomegalovirus infection (dated by TCRdb to the late 2010s). Their recognized antigens are unknown. Sequencing relied on an Illumina HiSeq 1500. TCRdb itself trimmed the public reads at Q25 with fastp, ran MiXCR and retained productive beta chains. Each record represents a unique CDR3 protein, reported with the most common genes and DNA among its rows. The sample contains about 770,000 distinct CDR3 sequences, just under 30% of them found a single time. In total, the top ten clones hold about 12% of the sample. What this sample's treatment or condition label stands for: in vitro stimulation with specific CMV peptide epitopes to enrich CMV-specific T cells. Sequenced material: cultured CD8+ T cells from PBMCs, taken from culture after CMV antigen stimulation. The receptors originated from a human donor in good health (CMV status not recorded). Some clones in this sample may be carry-over from other donors' samples.

The chain recombines TRBV6-1 with TRBJ1-1; D unresolved. V was clipped by 8 bases and J by 7 bases, with 8 bases between them. Germline values: CDR1 MNHNS, CDR2 SASEGT. The CDR3 extends over 10 amino acids. CDR3 bases: TGTGCCAGCTACGAGTTTGAAGCTTTCTTT. Translation: CASYEFEAFF.

Ten or more counts support this clonotype. The V and J genes are TRBV6-1 and TRBJ2-7, with 8 bases lining up with TRBD2. The ends lost 8 bases at V and 3 bases at J; junction bases unmatched: 9. Germline-derived CDR1 and CDR2 are MNHNS and SASEGT. This CDR3 region has 14 residues. Here the CDR3 reads CASDLSGANYEQYF. The CDR3 DNA reads as TGTGCCAGCGACCTTAGCGGGGCCAACTACGAGCAGTACTTC.

The rearrangement joins TRBV7-3 to TRBJ2-3; 9 positions agree with TRBD1. The CDR3 has 16 residues. Looked up from germline, CDR1 is SGHTA and CDR2 is FQGTGA. After removal of 5 bases from V and 4 bases from J, the junction contained 10 bases not matched to a gene. CDR3 DNA: TGTGCCAGCAGCGTCCCCTGGACAGGGGAGCCAGATACGCAGTATTTT. It specifies CASSVPWTGEPDTQYF.

The genes are TRBV5-6 and TRBJ1-2; D uncertain. Germline assignment: CDR1 SGHDT and CDR2 YYEEEE. This CDR3 is built from 14 residues. The V gene lost 1 base and the J gene lost 6 bases, with 13 bases spanning the gap. CDR3 region: CASSLTRRIDGYTF. CDR3 nucleotide sequence: TGTGCCAGCAGCTTGACCAGGAGGATTGATGGCTACACCTTC. The full variable domain, rest sourced from reference TRBV5-6 and TRBJ1-2, is DAGVTQSPTHLIKTRGQQVTLRCSPKSGHDTVSWYQQALGQGPQFIFQYYEEEERQRGNFPDRFSGHQFPNYSSELNVNALLLGDSALYLCASSLTRRIDGYTFGSGTRLTVV.

This clonotype was counted at least ten times. The V call is TRBV7-4, the J call TRBJ2-2; D remains ambiguous. Germline loops: CDR1 SGHVT, CDR2 SQSDAQ. Trimming left V 5 bases short and J 5 bases short, with 12 bases between. This CDR3 comprises 14 residues. This CDR3 is CASSLPTKTGELFF. Written as DNA, the CDR3 is TGTGCCAGCAGCCTGCCGACAAAGACCGGGGAGCTGTTTTTT. The full variable domain, completed using reference TRBV7-4 and TRBJ2-2, is GAGVSQSPRYKVAKRGRDVALRCDSISGHVTLYWYRQTLGQGSEVLTYSQSDAQRDKSGRPSGRFSAERPERSVSTLKIQRTEQGDSAVYLCASSLPTKTGELFFGEGSRLTVL.

The V and J genes are TRBV6-2 or TRBV6-3 and TRBJ1-5; D gene ambiguous. The CDR3 contains 12 residues. Germline CDR1 MNHEY, CDR2 SVGEGT. With 6 bases removed from V and 3 bases from J, the gap between germline ends came to 6 bases. CDR3 region: CASRLLNQPQHF. The CDR3 DNA sequence: TGTGCCAGCAGGCTTCTCAATCAGCCCCAGCATTTT.

The chain has TRBV13 and TRBJ1-4; D unclear. Germline values: CDR1 PRHDT, CDR2 FYEKMQ (reference sequence). The CDR3 sequence is 14 residues long. Trimming stripped 5 bases from V and 1 base from J, with 8 bases between. The CDR3 is CASSTRGTNEKLFF. The CDR3 region has the DNA TGTGCCAGCAGCACCCGTGGAACTAATGAAAAACTGTTTTTT.

A note on this clonotype: At one of its ends the junction is not consistent with the germline gene, which may arise from a read error. The rearrangement uses TRBV12-3 or TRBV12-4 and TRBJ1-1, with D tentatively TRBD1 (5 bases). This CDR3 spans 14 amino acids. CDR3 bases: TGTGCCAGCAGTTTAACCCCCGGAGGGACTGAAACTTTCTTT. Translated: CASSLTPGGTETFF.

The rearrangement uses TRBV6-6 and TRBJ1-5; D gene unclear. The CDR3 is made up of 15 amino acids. Trimming removed 2 bases from V and 0 bases from J, with 8 bases in between. Germline V gene lookup returns CDR1 MNHNY and CDR2 SVGAGI (reference sequence). The CDR3 DNA reads as TGTGCCAGCAGTTACGCTACGGATAGCAATCAGCCCCAGCATTTT. It translates to CASSYATDSNQPQHF.

This clonotype was recorded once. The genes are TRBV2 and TRBJ1-2; 8 bases are shared with TRBD1. The CDR3 totals 15 residues. Germline V lookup: CDR1 SNHLY, CDR2 FYNNEI. Losses at the gene ends were 2 bases for V and 6 bases for J; bases not matched to a gene: 8. The CDR3 DNA reads TGTGCCAGCAGTGAAAGCACCCGGACAGGGAATGGCTACACCTTC. Protein: CASSESTRTGNGYTF. The whole variable domain, remainder taken from reference TRBV2 and TRBJ1-2, is EPEVTQTPSHQVTQMGQEVILRCVPISNHLYFYWYRQILGQKVEFLVSFYNNEISEKSEIFDDQFSVERPDGSNFTLKIRSTKLEDSAMYFCASSESTRTGNGYTFGSGTRLTVV.

The gene calls are TRBV6-2 or TRBV6-3 and TRBJ2-1; a possible D gene is TRBD1 (7 bases). The germline V and J ends were trimmed by 2 bases and 6 bases, with 20 bases remaining between them. Germline CDR1 and CDR2: MNHEY and SVGEGT. The CDR3 is 17 amino acids. The CDR3 DNA reads as TGTGCCAGCAGTTACAAACTGACAGGGAGGCTCACCAATGAGCAGTTCTTC. This codes for CASSYKLTGRLTNEQFF.

The chain employs TRBV4-1 and TRBJ1-1, with a weak D call TRBD1 (5 bases). Trimming shortened V by 0 bases and J by 1 base, and 9 bases separated the two germline ends. Germline CDR1 is MGHRA and CDR2 is YSYEKL. This CDR3 is built from 15 residues. CDR3 sequence reads: CASSQDKGTNTEAFF. In nucleotides, the CDR3 is TGCGCCAGCAGCCAAGATAAGGGGACGAACACTGAAGCTTTCTTT.

There are many counts of this clonotype. The V and J genes are TRBV7-9 and TRBJ2-1; 11 nucleotides match TRBD2. CDR1 is SEHNR and CDR2 is FQNEAQ in the germline V gene (reference sequence). The CDR3 sequence is 16 residues long. The V gene end was trimmed by 6 bases and the J gene end by 2 bases; junction bases not matched to a gene: 6. In nucleotides, the CDR3 is TGTGCCAGCAGGACCGGGACTAGCGGTCCCTACAATGAGCAGTTCTTC. Protein product: CASRTGTSGPYNEQFF.

The chain employs TRBV6-5 and TRBJ2-2; the D is unclear. V dropped 0 bases and J dropped 6 bases, with 11 bases sitting between them. In germline, CDR1 is MNHEY, CDR2 SVGAGI. The CDR3 spans 15 residues. CDR3 region: CASSYSIGGAGELFF. As DNA, the CDR3 is TGTGCCAGCAGTTACTCGATAGGTGGTGCCGGGGAGCTGTTTTTT.

This clonotype turned up a few times. V gene TRBV7-9 combines with J gene TRBJ1-4; TRBD1 matches at 7 bases. This CDR3 contains 17 residues. CDR1 is SEHNR, CDR2 FQNEAQ, per germline (reference sequence). V was pared by 4 bases and J by 4 bases, with 12 bases of the junction left unmatched. CDR3 in amino acids: CASSYQRRQGHNEKLFF. CDR3 nucleotides: TGTGCCAGCAGCTACCAACGTAGACAGGGCCATAATGAAAAACTGTTTTTT.

The V and J genes are TRBV13 and TRBJ1-2; possibly TRBD1 for D (6 bases). Germline V gene data show CDR1 as PRHDT and CDR2 as FYEKMQ (reference sequence). The V and J ends lost 5 bases and 14 bases respectively, with 21 bases between them. The CDR3 consists of 13 residues. The CDR3 spells CASSIRDNSNCTF. DNA for the CDR3: TGTGCCAGCAGCATCCGGGACAACTCTAATTGTACCTTC.

The chain is built from TRBV15 and TRBJ2-1; 9 bases map to TRBD1. Germline V CDR1 and CDR2: LNHNV, YYDKDF (reference sequence). The length of the CDR3 is 16 residues. Trimming removed 2 bases from V and 5 bases from J; junction bases left unmatched: 7. The CDR3 here is CATSRYRDRDNNEQFF. The CDR3 DNA reads as TGTGCCACCAGCAGATACCGGGACAGGGACAACAATGAGCAGTTCTTC.

The chain combines TRBV3-1 with TRBJ1-1, with a tentative D call TRBD1 (6 bases). Between the trimmed V and J ends, which lost 3 bases and 4 bases, there was a span of 15 bases. Germline V lookup: CDR1 LGHDT, CDR2 YNNKEL (reference sequence). CDR3 length equals 15 residues. CDR3 in DNA: TGTGCCAGCAGCCAGGACACAGGGATGGCCACTGAAGCTTTCTTT. Residues: CASSQDTGMATEAFF.

This CDR3 is CASSLLFSGGDTQYF. CDR3 DNA: TGCGCCAGCAGTCTTTTGTTTAGCGGGGGAGATACGCAGTATTTT. The chain joins TRBV4-1 to TRBJ2-3; 9 nucleotides line up with TRBD2. The CDR3 runs to 15 residues. With V trimmed by 6 bases and J by 5 bases, 9 bases remained unmatched. Looked up from germline, CDR1 is MGHRA and CDR2 is YSYEKL.

The V call is TRBV6-2 or TRBV6-3, the J call TRBJ2-7; no clear D gene. Germline V gene data show CDR1 as MNHEY and CDR2 as SVGEGT. This CDR3 has 13 residues. Trimming took 3 bases from V and 4 from J, leaving 10 bases between them. The CDR3 here is CASSYKRNYEQYV. The CDR3 DNA reads as TGTGCCAGCAGTTATAAAAGGAATTACGAGCAGTACGTC.

A few counts support this clonotype. The chain links TRBV5-1 to TRBJ1-1, with 8 bases that match TRBD1. Trimming took 0 bases from V and 6 from J; bases not matched to a gene: 10. Germline CDR1 is SGHRS and CDR2 is YFSETQ. The CDR3 spans 16 residues. The CDR3 region has the DNA TGCGCCAGCAGCTTGGAGGGACAGGACAGGAGCTCTGAAGCTTTCTTT. Protein sequence: CASSLEGQDRSSEAFF.

The V and J genes are TRBV3-1 and TRBJ2-1, with a tentative D call TRBD2 (5 bases). CDR1 and CDR2 (germline): LGHDT, YNNKEL (reference sequence). The CDR3 consists of 15 residues. V lost 1 base and J lost 4, with 11 bases in between. This chain's CDR3 is CASSQVGAVYNEQFF. The CDR3 region has the DNA TGTGCCAGCAGCCAAGTGGGAGCGGTGTACAATGAGCAGTTCTTC.

This clonotype has more than one count but fewer than ten. V gene TRBV19 combines with J gene TRBJ2-7, with D perhaps matching TRBD1 (6 bases). V lost 3 bases, J lost 3 bases, and 15 bases lay in between. This CDR3 is built from 15 residues. Per germline, CDR1 LNHDA and CDR2 SQIVND (reference sequence). CDR3 bases: TGTGCCAGTAGTATGGGGGCAGAGGGGATCTACGAGCAGTACTTC. Translated: CASSMGAEGIYEQYF.

This clonotype was detected ten times or more. The chain uses TRBV12-3 or TRBV12-4 and TRBJ2-5, with 8 bases lining up with TRBD2. V was pared by 5 bases and J by 4 bases, with 3 bases of the junction left unmatched. The CDR3 length is 13 residues. The CDR3 reads CASSPAGGETQYF. The CDR3 DNA is TGTGCCAGCAGTCCGGCGGGGGGAGAGACCCAGTACTTC.

The V and J genes are TRBV25-1 and TRBJ2-1; tentative D call: TRBD2 (7 bases). With 1 base removed from V and 5 bases from J, the gap between germline ends came to 12 bases. Germline assignment: CDR1 MGHDK and CDR2 SYGVNS. The CDR3 has 15 amino acids. Written as DNA, the CDR3 is TGTGCCAGCAGTGAATTGGGGGGGCCGGACAATGAGCAGTTCTTC. As protein: CASSELGGPDNEQFF.

There are a few counts of this clonotype. The CDR3 is CASSQGTGARQPQHF. The CDR3 region has the DNA TGCGCCAGCAGCCAAGGGACAGGGGCACGGCAGCCCCAGCATTTT. The rearrangement links TRBV4-3 to TRBJ1-5, with 9 bases that match TRBD1. Germline values: CDR1 LGHNA, CDR2 YSLEER. The CDR3 spans 15 residues. Trimming at V came to 1 base and at J to 7 bases, leaving 5 bases not matched to a gene.

This clonotype has a handful of counts. The chain is built from TRBV12-3 or TRBV12-4 and TRBJ2-5; TRBD2 aligns across 9 bases. The CDR3 is made up of 15 amino acids. V lost 4 bases to trimming and J lost 4 bases; unmatched junction nucleotides: 7. The CDR3 here is CASSSGTSSRETQYF. CDR3 DNA: TGTGCCAGCAGTTCCGGGACTAGCTCGCGAGAGACCCAGTACTTC.

The chain is built from TRBV7-8 and TRBJ1-6; D gene unclear. Trimming left V 10 bases short and J 6 bases short, with 10 bases between. The CDR3 length is 12 residues. Per the germline V gene, CDR1 is SGHVS and CDR2 is FQNEAQ. The CDR3 sequence is CATLDGNSPLHF. For the CDR3, the DNA is TGTGCCACGCTTGACGGTAATTCACCCCTCCACTTT.

The V and J genes are TRBV6-1 and TRBJ2-2; maybe TRBD2 (6 bases). This CDR3 has 15 amino acids. Trimming took off 5 bases at V and 5 bases at J, with 15 bases between the two ends. CDR1 and CDR2 (germline): MNHNS, SASEGT. The CDR3 loop reads CASSIELAITGELFF. CDR3 sequence (DNA): TGTGCCAGCAGTATTGAACTAGCTATTACCGGGGAGCTGTTTTTT.